A selection of T cell receptor beta chains follows, all from one sample in a study of identical twins. TCRdb ran MiXCR on the 5' RACE reads and lists one entry per CDR3 protein. The sample carries about 340,000 distinct CDR3 sequences, about 10% recorded once. Sequencing input: naive T cells sorted from blood. The origin of the receptors is a woman between 50 and 59 years old in good health. Both conserved end residues are part of each CDR3. A D gene is named only where the DNA matches it firmly. Size is omitted from some rows. Given values are once, few, many or a class for expanded clones.

V gene,clone size,D gene,J gene,CDR3 DNA,CDR3 protein
TRBV6-2/TRBV6-3,few,TRBD1,TRBJ1-5,TGTGCCAGCAGAGACAGGGGGGTTAGCAATCAGCCCCAGCATTTT,CASRDRGVSNQPQHF
TRBV2,-,TRBD1,TRBJ2-1,TGTGCCAGCAGTGACTGGACAGGGGTGGACAATGAGCAGTTCTTC,CASSDWTGVDNEQFF
TRBV12-3/TRBV12-4,many,-,TRBJ2-7,TGTGCCAGCAGTTTCGACTACTACGAGCAGTACTTC,CASSFDYYEQYF
TRBV28,-,TRBD1,TRBJ2-6,TGTGCCAGCAGACCAACAACCGGGACAGGGGCGTCTGGGGCCAACGTCCTGACTTTC,CASRPTTGTGASGANVLTF
TRBV7-9,-,TRBD2,TRBJ2-1,TGTGCCAGCAGCTTAGCCGGGAGGGCCGACTACAATGAGCAGTTCTTC,CASSLAGRADYNEQFF
TRBV7-2,few,-,TRBJ2-7,TGTGCCAGCAGCTTATCGGCGTGGGGTCTGTCCGACGAGCAGTACTTC,CASSLSAWGLSDEQYF
TRBV20-1,many,-,TRBJ1-2,TGCAGTGCTAGGGGTGTCGGTCAGGGATCTGGCTACACCTTC,CSARGVGQGSGYTF
TRBV20-1,few,TRBD2,TRBJ2-4,TGCAGTGCTAGAGATCGAGGCCTAGCGGGAGAATGGGTCAAAAACATTCAGTACTTC,CSARDRGLAGEWVKNIQYF
TRBV5-6,many,-,TRBJ2-3,TGTGCCAGCAGCGCGGTCGGGCGATCTAGCACAGATACGCAGTATTTT,CASSAVGRSSTDTQYF
TRBV7-9,-,-,TRBJ2-5,TGTGCCAGCAGCTTAGGCTGGGAAGGGGAGACCCAGTACTTC,CASSLGWEGETQYF
TRBV6-5,many,-,TRBJ2-1,TGTGCCAGCAGTTACGGGCCGGTACAAAGGGAGCAGTTCTTC,CASSYGPVQREQFF
TRBV12-3/TRBV12-4,few,-,TRBJ2-7,TGTGCCAGCAGAGGAGGGGGGCTAGCGTTCTACGAGCAGTACTTC,CASRGGGLAFYEQYF
TRBV29-1,-,TRBD2,TRBJ2-3,TGCAGCGTTTATGGACTAGCGGGAGCCCCCCGGTATTTT,CSVYGLAGAPRYF
TRBV4-1,many,-,TRBJ1-1,TGCGCCAGCAGCCAAGACACTGAAGCTTTCTTT,CASSQDTEAFF
TRBV25-1,many,TRBD1,TRBJ1-6,TGTGCCAGCAGTTTCAGGACAGGGGGCGCTTCACCCCTCCACTTT,CASSFRTGGASPLHF
TRBV6-5,many,-,TRBJ2-3,TGTGCCAGCAGTTACACCGGAGGTACGCAGTATTTT,CASSYTGGTQYF